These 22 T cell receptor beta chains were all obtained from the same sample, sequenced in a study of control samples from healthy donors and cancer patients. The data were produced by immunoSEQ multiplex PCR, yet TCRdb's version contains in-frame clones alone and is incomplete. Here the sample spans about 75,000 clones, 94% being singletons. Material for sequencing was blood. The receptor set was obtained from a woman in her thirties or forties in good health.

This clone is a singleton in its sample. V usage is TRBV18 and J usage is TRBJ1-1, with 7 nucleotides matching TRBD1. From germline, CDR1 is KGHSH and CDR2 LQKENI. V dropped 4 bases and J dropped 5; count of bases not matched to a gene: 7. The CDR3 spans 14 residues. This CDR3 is CASSRPGGSTEAFF. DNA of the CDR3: TGTGCCAGCTCACGTCCAGGGGGGAGTACTGAAGCTTTCTTT.

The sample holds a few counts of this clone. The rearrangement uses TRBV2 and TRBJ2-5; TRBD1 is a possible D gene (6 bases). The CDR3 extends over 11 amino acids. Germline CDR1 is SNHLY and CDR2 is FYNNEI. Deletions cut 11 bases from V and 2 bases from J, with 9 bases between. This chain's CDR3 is CAGRGQETQYF. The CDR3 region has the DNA TGTGCCGGAAGGGGGCAAGAGACCCAGTACTTC.

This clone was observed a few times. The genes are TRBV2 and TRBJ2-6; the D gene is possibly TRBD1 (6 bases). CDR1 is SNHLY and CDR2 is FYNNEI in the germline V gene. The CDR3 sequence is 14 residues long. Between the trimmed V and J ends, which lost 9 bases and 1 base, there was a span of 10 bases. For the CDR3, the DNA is TGTGCCAGGGACAGCGATTCTGGGGCCAACGTCCTGACTTTC. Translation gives CARDSDSGANVLTF.

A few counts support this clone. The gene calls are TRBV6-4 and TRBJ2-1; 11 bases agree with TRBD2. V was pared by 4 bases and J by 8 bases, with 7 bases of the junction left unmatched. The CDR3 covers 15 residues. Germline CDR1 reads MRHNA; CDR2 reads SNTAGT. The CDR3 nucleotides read TGTGCCAGCAGTGTGATAGCGGGAGGGTCCGATGAGCAGTTCTTC. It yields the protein CASSVIAGGSDEQFF.

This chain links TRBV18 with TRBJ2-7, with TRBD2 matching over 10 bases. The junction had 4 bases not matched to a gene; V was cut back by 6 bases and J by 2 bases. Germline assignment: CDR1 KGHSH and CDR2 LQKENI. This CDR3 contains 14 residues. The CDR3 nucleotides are TGTGCCAGCTCCCCAGCGGGAGGGCCCTACGAGCAGTACTTC. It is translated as CASSPAGGPYEQYF.

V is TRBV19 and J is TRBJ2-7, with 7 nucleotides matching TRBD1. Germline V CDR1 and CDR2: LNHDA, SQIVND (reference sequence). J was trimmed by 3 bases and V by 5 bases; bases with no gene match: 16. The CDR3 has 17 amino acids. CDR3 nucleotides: TGTGCCAGTAGTGTGACTGACAGGGTTAGTCTCCGCTACGAGCAGTACTTC. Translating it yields CASSVTDRVSLRYEQYF.

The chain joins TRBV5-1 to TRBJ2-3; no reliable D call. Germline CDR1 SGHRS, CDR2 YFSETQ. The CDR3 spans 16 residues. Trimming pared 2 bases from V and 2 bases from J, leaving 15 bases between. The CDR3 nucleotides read TGCGCCAGCAGCTTACAACTCAGAGGCGACACAGATACGCAGTATTTT. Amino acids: CASSLQLRGDTDTQYF. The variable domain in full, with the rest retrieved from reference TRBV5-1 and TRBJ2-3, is KAGVTQTPRYLIKTRGQQVTLSCSPISGHRSVSWYQQTPGQGLQFLFEYFSETQRNKGNFPGRFSGRQFSNSRSEMNVSTLELGDSALYLCASSLQLRGDTDTQYFGPGTRLTVL.

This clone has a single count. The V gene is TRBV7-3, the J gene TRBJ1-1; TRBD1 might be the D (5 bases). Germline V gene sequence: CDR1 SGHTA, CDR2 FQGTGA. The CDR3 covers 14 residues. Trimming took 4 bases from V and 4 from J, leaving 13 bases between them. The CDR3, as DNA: TGTGCCAGCAGCTCAGGGTATTCGGGCACTGAAGCTTTCTTT. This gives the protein CASSSGYSGTEAFF.

CDR3 protein: CASSFQYEQYF. In DNA form, the CDR3 reads TGTGCCAGCAGTTTCCAATACGAGCAGTACTTC. V and J are TRBV12-3 or TRBV12-4 and TRBJ2-7; D is ambiguous. The CDR3 consists of 11 residues. Deletions cut 3 bases from V and 4 bases from J, with 4 bases between.

CDR3: CSVGTSANTGELFF. Here the CDR3 DNA reads TGCAGCGTCGGGACTTCCGCGAACACCGGGGAGCTGTTTTTT. The chain links TRBV29-1 to TRBJ2-2; TRBD2 is a possible D gene (6 bases). V was trimmed by 6 bases and J by 0 bases, leaving 11 bases between them. CDR1 and CDR2 (germline): SQVTM, ANQGSEA. This CDR3 region has 14 residues.

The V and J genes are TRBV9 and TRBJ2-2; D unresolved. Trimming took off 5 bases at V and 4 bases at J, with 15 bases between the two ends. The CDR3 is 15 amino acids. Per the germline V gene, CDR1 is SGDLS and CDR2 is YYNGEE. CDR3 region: CASSPTAASTGELFF. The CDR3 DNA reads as TGTGCCAGCAGTCCCACGGCCGCGAGCACCGGGGAGCTGTTTTTT.

The CDR3 nucleotides are TGTGCCAGCAGCCTGGGCCGGGGGGCGGGAGATACGCAGTATTTT. Translated, it gives CASSLGRGAGDTQYF. The genes are TRBV11-1 and TRBJ2-3; maybe TRBD2 (7 bases). The length of the CDR3 is 15 residues. The V end was cut by 5 bases, the J end by 5 bases, with 17 bases between. Germline V lookup: CDR1 SGHAT, CDR2 FQDESV (reference sequence).

The CDR3 sequence is CASSVSTGVGTGELFF. The CDR3 nucleotides read TGTGCCAGCAGCGTTTCGACAGGGGTCGGCACCGGGGAGCTGTTTTTT. V gene TRBV9 combines with J gene TRBJ2-2, with 8 bases fitting TRBD1. The CDR3 is 16 residues long. The germline CDR1 and CDR2 sequences are SGDLS and YYNGEE. V lost 2 bases, J lost 4 bases, and 7 bases stayed unmatched. Drawing the rest from reference TRBV9 and TRBJ2-2, the complete variable domain is DSGVTQTPKHLITATGQRVTLRCSPRSGDLSVYWYQQSLDQGLQFLIQYYNGEERAKGNILERFSAQQFPDLHSELNLSSLELGDSALYFCASSVSTGVGTGELFFGEGSRLTVL.

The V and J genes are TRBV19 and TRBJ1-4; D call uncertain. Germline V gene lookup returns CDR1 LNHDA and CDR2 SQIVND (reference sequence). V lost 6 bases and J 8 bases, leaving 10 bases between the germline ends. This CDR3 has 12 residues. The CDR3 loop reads CASRRRGEKLFF. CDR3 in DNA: TGTGCCAGTAGACGGAGAGGAGAAAAACTGTTTTTT.

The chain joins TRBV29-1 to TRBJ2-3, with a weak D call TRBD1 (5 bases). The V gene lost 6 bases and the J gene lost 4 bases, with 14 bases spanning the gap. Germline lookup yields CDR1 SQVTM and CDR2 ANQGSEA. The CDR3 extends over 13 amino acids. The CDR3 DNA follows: TGCAGCGTACAGGCTTCTCTGGCAGATACGCAGTATTTT. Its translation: CSVQASLADTQYF.

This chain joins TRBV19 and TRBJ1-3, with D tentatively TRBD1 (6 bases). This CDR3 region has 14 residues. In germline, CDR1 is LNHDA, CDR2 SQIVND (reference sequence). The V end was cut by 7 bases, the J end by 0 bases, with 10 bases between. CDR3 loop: CASTQGSSGNTIYF. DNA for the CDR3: TGTGCCAGTACACAGGGAAGCTCTGGAAACACCATATATTTT.

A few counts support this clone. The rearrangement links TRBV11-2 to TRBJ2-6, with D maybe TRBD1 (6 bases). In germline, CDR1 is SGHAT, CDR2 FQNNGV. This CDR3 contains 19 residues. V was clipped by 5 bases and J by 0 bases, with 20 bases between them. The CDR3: CASSPTLEQGPSGANVLTF. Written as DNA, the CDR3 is TGTGCCAGCAGCCCCACCCTAGAACAGGGTCCCTCTGGGGCCAACGTCCTGACTTTC.

As DNA, the CDR3 is TGTGCCACCTCAAGAGGGGGCAGGATCCTCCACTTT. The encoded protein is CATSRGGRILHF. The chain carries TRBV6-6 and TRBJ1-6, with 7 bases identical to TRBD1. The CDR3 runs 12 residues. V gave up 10 bases and J gave up 15 bases; unmatched junction bases: 12. The germline gives CDR1 MNHNY, CDR2 SVGAGI (reference sequence).

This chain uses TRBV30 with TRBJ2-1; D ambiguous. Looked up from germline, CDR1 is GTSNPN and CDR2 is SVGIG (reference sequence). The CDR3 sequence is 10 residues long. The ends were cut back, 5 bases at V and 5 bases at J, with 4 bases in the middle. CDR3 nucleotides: TGTGCCTGGGATGACAATGAGCAGTTCTTC. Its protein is CAWDDNEQFF. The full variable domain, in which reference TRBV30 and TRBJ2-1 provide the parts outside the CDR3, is SQTIHQWPATLVQPVGSPLSLECTVEGTSNPNLYWYRQAAGRGLQLLFYSVGIGQISSEVPQNLSASRPQDRQFILSSKKLLLSDSGFYLCAWDDNEQFFGPGTRLTVL.

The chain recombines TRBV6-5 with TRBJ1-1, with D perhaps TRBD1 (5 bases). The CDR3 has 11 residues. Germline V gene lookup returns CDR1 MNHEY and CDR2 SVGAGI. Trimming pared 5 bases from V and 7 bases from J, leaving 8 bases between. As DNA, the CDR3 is TGTGCCAGCAGTACAGGCAATGAAGCTTTCTTT. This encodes CASSTGNEAFF.

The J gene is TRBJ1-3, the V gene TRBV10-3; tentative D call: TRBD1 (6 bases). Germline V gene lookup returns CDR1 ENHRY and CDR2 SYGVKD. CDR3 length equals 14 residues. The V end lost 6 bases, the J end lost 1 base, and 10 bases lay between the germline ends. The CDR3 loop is CAISEQGSGNTIYF. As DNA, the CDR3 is TGTGCCATCAGCGAACAGGGATCTGGAAACACCATATATTTT.

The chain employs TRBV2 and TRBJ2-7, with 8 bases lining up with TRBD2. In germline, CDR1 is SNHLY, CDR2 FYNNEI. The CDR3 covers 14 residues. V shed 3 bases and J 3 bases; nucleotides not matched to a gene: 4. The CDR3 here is CASSEVSGNYEQYF. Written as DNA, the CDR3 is TGTGCCAGCAGTGAGGTTAGCGGGAACTACGAGCAGTACTTC.